This T cell receptor (beta chain) derives from a study of cytomegalovirus exposure and HLA in healthy donors. The PCR contained 60 Vbeta and 13 Jbeta primers. TCRdb keeps only in-frame clones here, not all; method: immunoSEQ multiplex PCR. The sample lists around 160,000 clones, 70% to 90% occurring once. Germline CDR1 and CDR2: ENHRY and SYGVKD. Trimming stripped 2 bases from V and 1 base from J, with 14 bases between. This CDR3 is built from 16 residues. The J gene is TRBJ1-1, the V gene TRBV10-3; a possible D gene is TRBD1 (6 bases). The TCR comes from a man between 18 and 29 years old in good health and CMV-seropositive. Sequenced input: PBMCs. CDR3 region: CAISEGQIDENTEAFF. The CDR3 nucleotides read TGTGCCATCAGTGAGGGACAGATTGACGAGAACACTGAAGCTTTCTTT.